This T cell receptor beta chain comes out of a study of shared clonotypes between healthy human individuals. Some clones are missing from TCRdb's copy, which holds only in-frame ones; the method was immunoSEQ multiplex PCR. Counted here are some 2.1 million clones, over 85% occurring once; the ten biggest clones make up roughly 1.7%. Naive CD8 populations comprised CD45RO-negative cells positively selected for CCR7, excluding terminally differentiated effector memory CD45RA+ cells. The ends were cut back, 4 bases at V and 1 base at J, with 13 bases in the middle. The CDR3 is 15 residues long. Germline V gene sequence: CDR1 SGHAT, CDR2 FQNNGV.

The clonotype was recovered from a man between 18 and 35 years old in good health. Some clones in this sample may be carry-over from other donors' samples. This chain uses TRBV11-2 with TRBJ1-1; a weak D match, TRBD1 (5 bases). The sequencing input was naive CD8+ T cells from PBMCs. CDR3 sequence reads: CASSSSGHPNTEAFF. For the CDR3, the DNA is TGTGCCAGCAGCTCAAGCGGACACCCGAACACTGAAGCTTTCTTT.